Listed below are T cell receptor beta chains from one sample, sequenced in a study of CD8+ T cells in alopecia areata. Using immunoSEQ multiplex PCR, the repertoire was profiled, and TCRdb retains in-frame clones only, with some absent. The table has about 200,000 clones, around 50% seen once. The specimen was CD8+ T cells sorted from blood. Every receptor here comes from a human donor in good health. Each CDR3 is given with its conserved first and last residue. Fields, in order: V gene, D gene, J gene, clone size, CDR3 DNA, CDR3 protein. D genes are given only for firm matches. Clone size is stated in some rows and not others, as once, few, many or a class when expanded.

TRBV13,NA,TRBJ2-1,NA,TGTGCCAGCAGCTCCCGCGGGGTTGGGTACAATGAGCAGTTCTTC,CASSSRGVGYNEQFF
TRBV6-5,TRBD1,TRBJ2-5,NA,TGTGCCAGCAGTTCGGGACAGCAAGAGACCCAGTACTTC,CASSSGQQETQYF
TRBV19,NA,TRBJ1-2,few,TGTGCCAGTAGTCCCACAGAAACCTATGGCTACACCTTC,CASSPTETYGYTF
TRBV7-9,TRBD2,TRBJ2-1,few,TGTGCCAGCAACGATCTAGCGGGGGGATACAATGAGCAGTTCTTC,CASNDLAGGYNEQFF
TRBV18,NA,TRBJ2-1,NA,TGTGCCAGCTCACCCGTAAGAAGGGGCAATGAGCAGTTCTTC,CASSPVRRGNEQFF
TRBV30,NA,TRBJ1-5,few,TGTGCCTGGAGTGAGGGTGGCGGGCCCCAGCATTTT,CAWSEGGGPQHF
TRBV6-6,NA,TRBJ1-2,NA,TGTGCCAGCAGCGCACAGGAGGCCTATGGCTACACCTTC,CASSAQEAYGYTF
TRBV29-1,NA,TRBJ1-1,few,TGCAGCGTGGCCGGGAGGAACGAAGCTTTCTTT,CSVAGRNEAFF
TRBV15,NA,TRBJ2-7,NA,TGTGCCACCAGCAGAGACAGGGAGGGGGTCTACGAGCAGTACTTC,CATSRDREGVYEQYF
TRBV30,NA,TRBJ2-7,NA,TGTGCCTGGGAGGGACCTTCCTACGAGCAGTACTTC,CAWEGPSYEQYF
TRBV7-2,NA,TRBJ2-3,few,TGTGCCAGCAGTATAGCGACAGATACGCAGTATTTT,CASSIATDTQYF
TRBV29-1,TRBD1,TRBJ1-1,NA,TGCAGCGTTGGCATGACAGGGGAGAGGACTGAAGCTTTCTTT,CSVGMTGERTEAFF
TRBV27,TRBD1,TRBJ2-7,NA,TGTGCCAGCAGTTTATCGAAGGGGGCTTTGGAGCAGTACTTC,CASSLSKGALEQYF
TRBV15,TRBD2,TRBJ2-7,NA,TGTGCCACCAGCGCCCGGGGGGGTGACGAGCAGTACTTC,CATSARGGDEQYF
TRBV29-1,TRBD1,TRBJ2-3,NA,TGCAGCGGGGATCTTGGGGGCAGGGGGCAATCAGATACGCAGTATTTT,CSGDLGGRGQSDTQYF
TRBV11-2,NA,TRBJ2-7,NA,TGTGCCAGCACCGGGGGGAGGGGGCGGAGCTCCTACGAGCAGTACTTC,CASTGGRGRSSYEQYF
TRBV30,NA,TRBJ2-5,NA,TGTGCCTGGAGTCGGGCGGGAGAGACCCAGTACTTC,CAWSRAGETQYF
TRBV2,NA,TRBJ2-1,NA,TGTGCCAGCAGACCGGGGCTCTACAATGAGCAGTTCTTC,CASRPGLYNEQFF
TRBV29-1,TRBD1,TRBJ2-2,NA,TGCAGCGTTGAAGAGGGACAGGGGGCCGGGGAGCTGTTTTTT,CSVEEGQGAGELFF
TRBV25-1,NA,TRBJ1-6,few,TGTGCCAGCAGTGAATCGGAAGGACACGACAGTAATTCACCCCTCCACTTT,CASSESEGHDSNSPLHF
TRBV5-6,NA,TRBJ2-1,NA,TGTGCCAGCAGCGGGGGAGAACCCTCCTACAATGAGCAGTTCTTC,CASSGGEPSYNEQFF
TRBV29-1,NA,TRBJ2-2,NA,TGCAGCGTACGGGACCGGGAGCTGTTTTTT,CSVRDRELFF
TRBV27,NA,TRBJ2-1,NA,TGTGCCAGCAGTTTATCTGGGCTAGCTTCATACAATGAGCAGTTCTTC,CASSLSGLASYNEQFF
TRBV4-1,NA,TRBJ1-2,NA,TGCGCCAGCAGCCAAGATGCAGGCGCTAACTATGGCTACACCTTC,CASSQDAGANYGYTF
TRBV2,NA,TRBJ2-7,NA,TGTGCCAGCAGTGATGACGCCCGGGGGCAGATTTCCTACGAGCAGTACTTC,CASSDDARGQISYEQYF
TRBV14,NA,TRBJ1-5,NA,TGTGCCAGCAGCCAGCGGGGAGACAATCAGCCCCAGCATTTT,CASSQRGDNQPQHF
TRBV29-1,NA,TRBJ1-2,NA,TGCAGCGCCGTACGACAATCAACTAACTATGGCTACACCTTC,CSAVRQSTNYGYTF
TRBV5-6,NA,TRBJ2-7,NA,TGTGCCAGCAGCGTGGGGTCCTACGAGCAGTACTTC,CASSVGSYEQYF
TRBV9,NA,TRBJ2-3,NA,TGTGCCAGCAGCGTAGTCGTTGGAGATACGCAGTATTTT,CASSVVVGDTQYF
TRBV11-2,NA,TRBJ2-1,NA,TGTGCCAGCAGCTTAGCCTCGATCGTCAATGAGCAGTTCTTC,CASSLASIVNEQFF
TRBV27,NA,TRBJ1-1,NA,TGTGCCAGCAGTTTAGTGGGGCCGAACACTGAAGCTTTCTTT,CASSLVGPNTEAFF
TRBV25-1,TRBD1,TRBJ2-5,NA,TGTGCCAGCAGTACCCGGGACAGGCAAGAGACCCAGTACTTC,CASSTRDRQETQYF
TRBV29-1,TRBD1,TRBJ1-1,once,TGCAGCGTAGGCACAGGGGGTGAGGCTTTCTTT,CSVGTGGEAFF
TRBV4-1,TRBD1,TRBJ1-4,NA,TGCGCCAGCAGCCAAGTCGACAGGGTGGGGAGGGAAAAACTGTTTTTT,CASSQVDRVGREKLFF
TRBV13,NA,TRBJ1-1,NA,TGTGCCAGCAGCCCCCGGGTTCAGGGGAAGACTGAAGCTTTCTTT,CASSPRVQGKTEAFF
TRBV7-9,TRBD1,TRBJ2-1,few,TGTGCCAGCAGCCCAGGATGGGACAGGGGCTACAATGAGCAGTTCTTC,CASSPGWDRGYNEQFF
TRBV29-1,NA,TRBJ2-1,NA,TGCAGCGTTGAAAATTACGAAAACGACTTATCCTACAATGAGCAGTTCTTC,CSVENYENDLSYNEQFF
TRBV29-1,TRBD1,TRBJ2-7,NA,TGCAGCGTTGACGGGACAGGGATTAACGAGCAGTACTTC,CSVDGTGINEQYF
TRBV7-6,TRBD2,TRBJ2-1,once,TGTGCCAGCAGCAATGTGGCTAGCGGGTTGGGCTCCTACAATGAGCAGTTCTTC,CASSNVASGLGSYNEQFF
TRBV29-1,TRBD2,TRBJ2-5,once,TGCAGCGTTGAAAAAACTAGCGGGGGGGCTCTAGAGACCCAGTACTTC,CSVEKTSGGALETQYF
TRBV9,NA,TRBJ2-3,few,TGTGCCAGCAGCGTGGCAGGGGCCTCTAGCACAGATACGCAGTATTTT,CASSVAGASSTDTQYF